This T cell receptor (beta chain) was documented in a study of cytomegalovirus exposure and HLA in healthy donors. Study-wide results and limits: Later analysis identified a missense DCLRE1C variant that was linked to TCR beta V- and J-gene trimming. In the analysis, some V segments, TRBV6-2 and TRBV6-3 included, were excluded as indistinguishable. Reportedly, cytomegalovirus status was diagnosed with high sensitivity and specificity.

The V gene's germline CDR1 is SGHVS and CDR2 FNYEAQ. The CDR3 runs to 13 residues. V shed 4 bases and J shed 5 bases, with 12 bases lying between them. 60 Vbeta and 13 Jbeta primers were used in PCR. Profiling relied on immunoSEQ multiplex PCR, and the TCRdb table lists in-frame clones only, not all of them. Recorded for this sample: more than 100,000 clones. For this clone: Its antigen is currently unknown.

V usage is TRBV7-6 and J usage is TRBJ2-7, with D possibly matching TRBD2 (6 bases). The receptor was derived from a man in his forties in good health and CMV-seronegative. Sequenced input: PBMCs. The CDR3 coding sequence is TGTGCCAGCAGCTCGGACTATGGGGACGAGCAGTACTTC. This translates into CASSSDYGDEQYF.